This passage covers 22 T cell receptor beta chains from one sample sequenced in a study of blood T cell repertoires in COVID-19. TCRdb's table, derived via immunoSEQ multiplex PCR, lists solely in-frame clones and lacks some. The repertoire holds about 88,000 clones, with 89% as singletons. Sequencing was performed on peripheral blood. All receptors derive from a woman of 80 years or more with active COVID-19.

The CDR3 spells CASSPLYEQYF. The DNA for the CDR3 is TGTGCCAGCAGCCCCCTTTACGAGCAGTACTTC. V and J are TRBV7-9 and TRBJ2-7; D is undetermined. With 5 bases removed from V and 4 bases from J, the gap between germline ends came to 6 bases. CDR3 length: 11 amino acids. Germline V CDR1 and CDR2: SEHNR, FQNEAQ (reference sequence).

The chain employs TRBV19 and TRBJ2-2; no firm D call. The V end lost 11 bases, the J end lost 3 bases, and 16 bases lay between the germline ends. The CDR3 is made up of 14 amino acids. CDR1 is LNHDA and CDR2 is SQIVND in the germline V gene (reference sequence). The CDR3 DNA is TGTGCCGGTAAAGAATCACCGGACACCGGGGAGCTGTTTTTT. Protein product: CAGKESPDTGELFF.

The chain employs TRBV4-1 and TRBJ1-1, with TRBD1 as a possible D gene (5 bases). The CDR3 covers 15 residues. V was trimmed by 3 bases and J by 1 base, leaving 12 bases between them. Germline V gives CDR1 MGHRA, CDR2 YSYEKL. The CDR3 coding sequence is TGCGCCAGCAGCCAGCCCTACGGGGGGAACACTGAAGCTTTCTTT. Protein sequence: CASSQPYGGNTEAFF.

V gene TRBV6-2 or TRBV6-3 combines with J gene TRBJ1-1; D perhaps matches TRBD1 (5 bases). The CDR3 has 16 residues. Between the trimmed V and J ends, which lost 0 bases and 4 bases, there was a span of 15 bases. Germline CDR1 and CDR2: MNHEY and SVGEGT. CDR3 nucleotide sequence: TGTGCCAGCAGTTACTCCAGTCGGTGGGGGGTCACTGAAGCTTTCTTT. Residues: CASSYSSRWGVTEAFF.

In its sample, this clone was seen once. This chain joins TRBV3-1 (or the pseudogene TRBV3-2) and TRBJ2-3, with a tentative D call TRBD2 (6 bases). Looked up from germline, CDR1 is LGHDT and CDR2 is YNNKEL (reference sequence). The CDR3 contains 14 residues. Trimming took off 3 bases at V and 3 bases at J, with 10 bases between the two ends. CDR3 in DNA: TGTGCCAGCAGCCAGGGGAGGAGGACAGATACGCAGTATTTT. It is translated as CASSQGRRTDTQYF.

The V gene is TRBV5-1, the J gene TRBJ2-1, with a tentative D call TRBD2 (5 bases). This CDR3 contains 14 residues. Germline V gives CDR1 SGHRS, CDR2 YFSETQ. Trimming took 0 bases from V and 6 from J, leaving 10 bases between them. This CDR3 is CASSLAMDSNEQFF. DNA of the CDR3: TGCGCCAGCAGCTTGGCCATGGACTCCAATGAGCAGTTCTTC.

The rearrangement uses TRBV6-5 and TRBJ2-5, with 7 bases identical to TRBD2. V shed 5 bases, J shed 2 bases, and the junction held 2 bases outside the gene matches. The germline CDR1 and CDR2 sequences are MNHEY and SVGAGI. This CDR3 region has 13 residues. The CDR3 region has the DNA TGTGCCAGCAGTCGGACTAGACAAGAGACCCAGTACTTC. Amino acids: CASSRTRQETQYF.

V gene TRBV7-9 combines with J gene TRBJ2-1; D is possibly TRBD1 (6 bases). The germline gives CDR1 SEHNR, CDR2 FQNEAQ (reference sequence). The CDR3 runs 16 residues. Trimming left V 7 bases short and J 4 bases short, with 20 bases between. The CDR3 DNA follows: TGTGCCAGCACCCAAGAGGGGGAGACCCCGTACAATGAGCAGTTCTTC. It encodes CASTQEGETPYNEQFF.

In DNA, the CDR3 is TGCAGTGCTCGCACCAGGGGTTTCCAGTTCTTC. Amino acid sequence: CSARTRGFQFF. The gene calls are TRBV20-1 and TRBJ2-1, with D possibly matching TRBD1 (6 bases). Germline V gene data show CDR1 as DFQATT and CDR2 as SNEGSKA (reference sequence). There are 11 residues in the CDR3. V lost 5 bases, J lost 13 bases, and 15 bases lay in between.

V usage is TRBV6-6 and J usage is TRBJ2-7, with 10 positions matching TRBD1. The CDR3 covers 13 residues. V lost 11 bases and J lost 4; bases outside the gene matches: 8. The germline gives CDR1 MNHNY, CDR2 SVGAGI (reference sequence). The CDR3 nucleotides read TGTGCCCCGACCGGGACAGGGGCATACGAGCAGTACTTC. This sequence encodes CAPTGTGAYEQYF.

The chain has TRBV3-1 (or the pseudogene TRBV3-2) and TRBJ2-7; 10 bases fit TRBD2. The J segment lost 1 base and the V segment lost 5 bases, leaving 8 bases of the junction unmatched. The germline gives CDR1 LGHDT, CDR2 YNNKEL (reference sequence). This CDR3 has 16 residues. CDR3 residues: CASSSSSGGASYEQYF. CDR3 nucleotides: TGTGCCAGCAGCTCTTCTAGCGGGGGTGCTTCCTACGAGCAGTACTTC.

This clone was seen only a few times. This sequence joins TRBV28 and TRBJ1-5; the D gene is possibly TRBD1 (5 bases). There are 13 residues in the CDR3. V was clipped by 7 bases and J by 1 base, with 8 bases between them. Germline V gives CDR1 MDHEN, CDR2 SYDVKM. As DNA, the CDR3 is TGTGCCAGCACGCGACAGAGCAATCAGCCCCAGCATTTT. Protein product: CASTRQSNQPQHF.

The chain joins TRBV7-9 to TRBJ2-3, with 7 bases lining up with TRBD2. The CDR3 runs 15 residues. The germline CDR1 and CDR2 sequences are SEHNR and FQNEAQ (reference sequence). The V segment lost 4 bases and the J segment 2 bases; nucleotides outside the gene matches: 6. The CDR3 is CASSSAERDTDTQYF. The CDR3 DNA reads as TGTGCCAGCAGCTCTGCGGAGCGGGACACAGATACGCAGTATTTT.

The gene calls are TRBV10-3 and TRBJ2-5, with D maybe TRBD2 (6 bases). Germline V gene lookup returns CDR1 ENHRY and CDR2 SYGVKD. The CDR3 totals 14 residues. The V end was cut by 5 bases, the J end by 5 bases, with 15 bases between. The CDR3 region is CAISPGTGGETQYF. CDR3 nucleotide sequence: TGTGCCATCAGTCCTGGGACCGGAGGGGAGACCCAGTACTTC.

This rearrangement joins TRBV6-5 to TRBJ2-1, with 7 bases lining up with TRBD2. Looked up from germline, CDR1 is MNHEY and CDR2 is SVGAGI. The length of the CDR3 is 13 residues. V shed 5 bases, J shed 11 bases, and the junction held 9 bases outside the gene matches. CDR3 bases: TGTGCCAGCAGTACCTGGCGGAGCGGGAAGCAGTTCTTC. Translated: CASSTWRSGKQFF.

The rearrangement links TRBV9 to TRBJ2-1; unclear D gene. Germline CDR1 is SGDLS and CDR2 is YYNGEE. The CDR3 consists of 16 residues. Trimming stripped 0 bases from V and 8 bases from J, with 18 bases between. The CDR3 region is CASSVAGNTSPHEQFF. The CDR3 coding sequence is TGTGCCAGCAGCGTAGCTGGCAATACCTCCCCCCATGAGCAGTTCTTC.

The chain carries TRBV24-1 and TRBJ2-4; 8 nucleotides align to TRBD2. The junction had 7 bases not matched to a gene; V was cut back by 3 bases and J by 4 bases. In germline, CDR1 is KGHDR, CDR2 SFDVKD. The CDR3 extends over 16 amino acids. CDR3 amino acids: CATSDRTSGEKNIQYF. The DNA for the CDR3 is TGTGCCACCAGTGATCGAACTAGCGGAGAGAAAAACATTCAGTACTTC.

The rearrangement links TRBV13 to TRBJ2-2; the match to TRBD1 covers 8 bases. The J segment lost 0 bases and the V segment lost 3 bases, leaving 6 bases of the junction unmatched. The germline V gene encodes CDR1 PRHDT and CDR2 FYEKMQ (reference sequence). The length of the CDR3 is 17 residues. CDR3 nucleotide sequence: TGTGCCAGCAGCTTGCGGACAGGGCGTTCGAACACCGGGGAGCTGTTTTTT. It is translated as CASSLRTGRSNTGELFF.

The gene calls are TRBV7-9 and TRBJ2-1; TRBD2 matches 7 bases. Trimming took 2 bases from V and 9 from J; bases not matched to a gene: 22. CDR3 length: 19 amino acids. Germline V gives CDR1 SEHNR, CDR2 FQNEAQ (reference sequence). The CDR3 DNA sequence: TGTGCCAGCAGCTTACTGGCGGGAGATTTCCTATTCCCTCCTTCTGAGCAGTTCTTC. Protein product: CASSLLAGDFLFPPSEQFF.

The chain has TRBV27 and TRBJ1-2; TRBD1 agrees at 7 bases. The CDR3 loop spans 15 amino acids. Germline values: CDR1 MNHEY, CDR2 SMNVEV (reference sequence). V was pared by 6 bases and J by 1 base, with 8 bases of the junction left unmatched. The CDR3 coding sequence is TGTGCCAGCAGCCCTCGACAGGGCTTTAACTATGGCTACACCTTC. This encodes CASSPRQGFNYGYTF.

This clone was recorded a few times. The chain combines TRBV7-2 with TRBJ2-1; 7 nucleotides align to TRBD1. From germline, CDR1 is SGHTA and CDR2 FQGNSA. Trimming took 1 base from V and 1 from J; bases not matched to a gene: 1. The CDR3 contains 15 residues. CDR3 amino acids: CASSLGRGSYNEQFF. In nucleotides, the CDR3 is TGTGCCAGCAGCTTAGGCAGGGGGTCCTACAATGAGCAGTTCTTC.

This chain uses TRBV18 with TRBJ2-2; no clear D. V lost 2 bases to trimming and J lost 1 base, with 8 bases between them. The V gene's germline CDR1 is KGHSH and CDR2 LQKENI. The CDR3 loop spans 15 amino acids. CDR3 DNA sequence: TGTGCCAGCTCACCAGGCCACAGGAACACCGGGGAGCTGTTTTTT. Its protein is CASSPGHRNTGELFF. Full variable domain (rest looked up from reference TRBV18 and TRBJ2-2): NAGVMQNPRHLVRRRGQEARLRCSPMKGHSHVYWYRQLPEEGLKFMVYLQKENIIDESGMPKERFSAEFPKEGPSILRIQQVVRGDSAAYFCASSPGHRNTGELFFGEGSRLTVL.